This TCR beta chain was recovered during a study of beta chain features in type 1 diabetes. Across the study: No age, gender or cell yield differences were seen between patients and healthy donors.

Germline CDR1 is SGHNT and CDR2 is YYREEE (reference sequence). Trimming took 5 bases from V and 2 from J; bases not matched to a gene: 9. This CDR3 contains 16 residues. The study, taken as a whole, reports: Type 1 diabetes patients had moderately but significantly shorter TCRB CDR3s in all four CD4+ subsets. Relative to healthy donors, patients appeared to have naive, central memory and Treg TCRB repertoires that were more similar.

Reverse transcription of all isolated RNA meant that expressed TCRB transcripts were sequenced. The table came from immunoSEQ multiplex PCR; TCRdb's copy has only in-frame clones and leaves some out. Of 300,000 or so clones in the sample, around 9.3% were seen once. To note about this clone: The antigen remains undetermined.

V usage is TRBV5-4 and J usage is TRBJ2-1; 8 positions match TRBD1. The sample consisted of central memory CD4+ T cells from blood. The clonotype comes from a young man with type 1 diabetes. CDR3 sequence reads: CASSSGGTGPYNEQFF. CDR3 DNA: TGTGCCAGCAGTAGTGGCGGGACAGGTCCCTACAATGAGCAGTTCTTC.